Listed here is a single TCR beta chain. The antigen remains undetermined. This record comes from a study of response to subunit inactivated influenza vaccine. Notes on the study in general: The authors suggested that every seasonal influenza vaccination recruits few new T cells.

V was shortened by 2 bases and J by 6 bases, with 14 bases between the two germline ends. The CDR3 is made up of 15 amino acids. Germline values: CDR1 MNHEY, CDR2 SVGEGT. TCRdb ran MiXCR on the RT-PCR reads and lists one entry per CDR3 protein. The sample gives 500,000 to 550,000 distinct CDR3 sequences, 6.5% to 8% of which show up once; 10% to 15% is in the top ten. The receptor's source is a man aged 50 to 69 who received an inactivated influenza vaccine. Source: PBMCs from blood, taken 23 to 25 months after vaccination. The chain uses TRBV6-2 or TRBV6-3 and TRBJ2-1, with D possibly being TRBD2 (6 bases). CDR3: CASSYRRGLTNEQFF. The CDR3 DNA follows: TGTGCCAGCAGTTACCGTAGGGGACTCACCAATGAGCAGTTCTTC.